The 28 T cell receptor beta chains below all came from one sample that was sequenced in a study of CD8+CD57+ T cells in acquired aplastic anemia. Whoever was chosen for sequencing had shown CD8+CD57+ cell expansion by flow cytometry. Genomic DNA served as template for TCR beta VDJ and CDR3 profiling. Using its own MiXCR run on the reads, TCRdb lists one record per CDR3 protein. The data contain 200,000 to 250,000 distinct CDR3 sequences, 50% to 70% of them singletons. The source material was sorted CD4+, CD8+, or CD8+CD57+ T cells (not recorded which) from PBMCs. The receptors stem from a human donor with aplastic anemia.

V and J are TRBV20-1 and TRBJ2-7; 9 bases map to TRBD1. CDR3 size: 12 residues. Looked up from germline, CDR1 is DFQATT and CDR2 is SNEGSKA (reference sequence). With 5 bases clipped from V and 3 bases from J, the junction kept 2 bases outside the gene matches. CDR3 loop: CSAPTGGYEQYF. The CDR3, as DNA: TGCAGTGCTCCGACAGGGGGCTACGAGCAGTACTTC.

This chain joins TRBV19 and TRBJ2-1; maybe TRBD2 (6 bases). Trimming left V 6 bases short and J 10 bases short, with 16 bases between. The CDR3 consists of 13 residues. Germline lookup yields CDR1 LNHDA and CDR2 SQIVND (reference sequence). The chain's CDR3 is CASSSPSGHEQFF. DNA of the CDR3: TGTGCCAGTAGCTCCCCGAGCGGGCACGAGCAGTTCTTC.

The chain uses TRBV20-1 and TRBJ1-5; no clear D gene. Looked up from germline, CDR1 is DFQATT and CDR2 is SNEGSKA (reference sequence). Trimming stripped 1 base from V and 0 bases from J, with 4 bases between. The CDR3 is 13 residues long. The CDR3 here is CSARADSNQPQHF. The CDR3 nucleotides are TGCAGTGCTAGAGCAGATAGCAATCAGCCCCAGCATTTT.

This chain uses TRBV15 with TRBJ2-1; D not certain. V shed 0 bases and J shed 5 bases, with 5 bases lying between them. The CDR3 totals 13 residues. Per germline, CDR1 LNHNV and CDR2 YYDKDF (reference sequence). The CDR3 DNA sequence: TGTGCCACCAGCAGAGATAGTGACAATGAGCAGTTCTTC. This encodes CATSRDSDNEQFF.

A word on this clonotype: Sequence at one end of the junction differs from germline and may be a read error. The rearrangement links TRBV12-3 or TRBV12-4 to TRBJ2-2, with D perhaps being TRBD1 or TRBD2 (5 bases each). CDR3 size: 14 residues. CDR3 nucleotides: TGTGCCAGCAGTTCTATAGGGGCCCGCCGGGGAGCTGTTTTT. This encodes CASSSIGARRGAVF.

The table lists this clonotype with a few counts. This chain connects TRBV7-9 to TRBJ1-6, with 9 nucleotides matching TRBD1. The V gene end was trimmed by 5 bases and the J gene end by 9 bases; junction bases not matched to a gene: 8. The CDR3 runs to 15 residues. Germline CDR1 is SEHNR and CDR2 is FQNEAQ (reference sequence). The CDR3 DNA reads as TGTGCCAGCAGCGGACGACAGGGGGGGTTTTCACCCCTCCACTTT. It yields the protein CASSGRQGGFSPLHF. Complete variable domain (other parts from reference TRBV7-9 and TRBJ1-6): DTGVSQNPRHKITKRGQNVTFRCDPISEHNRLYWYRQTLGQGPEFLTYFQNEAQLEKSRLLSDRFSAERPKGSFSTLEIQRTEQGDSAMYLCASSGRQGGFSPLHFGNGTRLTVT.

The CDR3 DNA reads as TGCAGCGTTGTTGGAGGGAGCAATCAGCCCCAGCATTTT. Its translation is CSVVGGSNQPQHF. The rearrangement joins TRBV29-1 to TRBJ1-5; no definite D call. V dropped 4 bases and J dropped 1 base, with 8 bases sitting between them. Germline-derived CDR1 and CDR2 are SQVTM and ANQGSEA. The CDR3 runs 13 residues. The full variable domain, rest sourced from reference TRBV29-1 and TRBJ1-5, is SAVISQKPSRDICQRGTSLTIQCQVDSQVTMMFWYRQQPGQSLTLIATANQGSEATYESGFVIDKFPISRPNLTFSTLTVSNMSPEDSSIYLCSVVGGSNQPQHFGDGTRLSIL.

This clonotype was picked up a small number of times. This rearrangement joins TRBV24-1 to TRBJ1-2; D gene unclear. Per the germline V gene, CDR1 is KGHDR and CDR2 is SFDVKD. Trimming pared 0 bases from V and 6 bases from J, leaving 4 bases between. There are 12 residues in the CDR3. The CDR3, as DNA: TGTGCCACCAGTGATTTGACTCATGGCTACACCTTC. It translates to CATSDLTHGYTF.

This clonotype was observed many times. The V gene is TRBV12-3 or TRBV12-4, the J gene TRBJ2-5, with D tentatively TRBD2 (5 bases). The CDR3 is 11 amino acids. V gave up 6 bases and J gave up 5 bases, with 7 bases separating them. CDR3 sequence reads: CASSSGETQYF. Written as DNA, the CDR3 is TGTGCCAGCAGCTCGGGGGAGACCCAGTACTTC.

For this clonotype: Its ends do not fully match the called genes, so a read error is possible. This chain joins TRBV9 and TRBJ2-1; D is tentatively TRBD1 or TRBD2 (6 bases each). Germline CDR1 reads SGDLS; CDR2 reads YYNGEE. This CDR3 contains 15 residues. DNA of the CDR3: TGTGCCAGCAGCGCTGCCTCCTTGACAGGACCTGTGGGGGGCTTC. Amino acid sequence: CASSAASLTGPVGGF. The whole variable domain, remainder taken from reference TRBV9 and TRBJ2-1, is DSGVTQTPKHLITATGQRVTLRCSPRSGDLSVYWYQQSLDQGLQFLIQYYNGEERAKGNILERFSAQQFPDLHSELNLSSLELGDSALYFCASSAASLTGPVGGFGPGTRLTVL.

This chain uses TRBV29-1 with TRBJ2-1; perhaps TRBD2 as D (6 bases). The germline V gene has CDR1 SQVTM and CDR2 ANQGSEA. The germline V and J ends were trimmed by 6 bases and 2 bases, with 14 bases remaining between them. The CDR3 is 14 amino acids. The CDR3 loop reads CSVETWGAYNEQFF. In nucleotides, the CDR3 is TGCAGCGTGGAAACCTGGGGGGCCTACAATGAGCAGTTCTTC.

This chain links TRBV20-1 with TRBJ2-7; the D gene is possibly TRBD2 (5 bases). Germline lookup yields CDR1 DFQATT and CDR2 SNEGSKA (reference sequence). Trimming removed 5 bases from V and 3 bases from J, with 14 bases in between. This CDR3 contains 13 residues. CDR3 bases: TGCAGTGCTGGGAGAGATGGGGACTACGAGCAGTACTTC. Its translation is CSAGRDGDYEQYF.

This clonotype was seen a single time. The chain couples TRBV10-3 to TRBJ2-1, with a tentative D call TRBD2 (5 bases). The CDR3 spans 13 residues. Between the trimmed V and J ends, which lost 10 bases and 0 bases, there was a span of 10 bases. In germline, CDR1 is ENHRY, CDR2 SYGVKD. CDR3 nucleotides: TGTGCCACGAGCGGAGCCTCCTACAATGAGCAGTTCTTC. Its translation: CATSGASYNEQFF.

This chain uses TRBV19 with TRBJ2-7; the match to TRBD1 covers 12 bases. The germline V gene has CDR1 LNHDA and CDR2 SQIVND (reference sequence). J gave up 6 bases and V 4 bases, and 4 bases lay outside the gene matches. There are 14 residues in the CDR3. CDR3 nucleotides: TGTGCCAGTAGTACGGGGACAGGGGGCGCCGAGCAGTACTTC. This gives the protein CASSTGTGGAEQYF.

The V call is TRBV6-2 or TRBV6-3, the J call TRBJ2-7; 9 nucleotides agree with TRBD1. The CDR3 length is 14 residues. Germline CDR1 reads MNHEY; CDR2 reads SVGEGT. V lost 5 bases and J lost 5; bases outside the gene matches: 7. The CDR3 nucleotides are TGTGCCAGCAGTCCAGGGACAGGGACACACGAGCAGTACTTC. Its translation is CASSPGTGTHEQYF.

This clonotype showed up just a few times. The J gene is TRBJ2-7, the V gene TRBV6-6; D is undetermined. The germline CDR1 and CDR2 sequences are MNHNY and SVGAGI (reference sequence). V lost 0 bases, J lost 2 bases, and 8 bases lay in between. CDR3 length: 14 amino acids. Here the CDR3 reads CASSYSPVTYEQYF. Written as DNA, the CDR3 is TGTGCCAGCAGTTACTCGCCGGTTACCTACGAGCAGTACTTC.

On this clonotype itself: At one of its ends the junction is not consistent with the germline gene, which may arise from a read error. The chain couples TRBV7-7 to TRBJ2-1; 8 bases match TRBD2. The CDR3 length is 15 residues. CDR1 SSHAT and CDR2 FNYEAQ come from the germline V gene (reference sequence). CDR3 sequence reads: CASSGSGNTYNEQFF. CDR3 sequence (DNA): TGCGCCAGCAGCGGTAGCGGGAACACCTACAATGAGCAGTTCTTC. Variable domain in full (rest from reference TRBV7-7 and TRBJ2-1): GAGVSQSPRYKVTKRGQDVTLRCDPISSHATLYWYQQALGQGPEFLTYFNYEAQPDKSGLPSDRFSAERPEGSISTLTIQRTEQRDSAMYRCASSGSGNTYNEQFFGPGTRLTVL.

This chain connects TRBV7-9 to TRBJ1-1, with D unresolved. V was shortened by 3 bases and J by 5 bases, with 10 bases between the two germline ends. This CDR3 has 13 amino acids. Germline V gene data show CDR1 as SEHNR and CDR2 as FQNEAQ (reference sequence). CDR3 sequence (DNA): TGTGCCAGCAGCTTTTCTCGAGGGACTGAAGCTTTCTTT. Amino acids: CASSFSRGTEAFF.

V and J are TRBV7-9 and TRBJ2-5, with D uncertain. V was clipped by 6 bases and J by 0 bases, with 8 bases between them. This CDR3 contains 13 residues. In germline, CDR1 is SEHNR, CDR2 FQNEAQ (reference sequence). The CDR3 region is CASRFGNQETQYF. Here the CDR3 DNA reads TGTGCCAGCAGATTCGGCAACCAAGAGACCCAGTACTTC.

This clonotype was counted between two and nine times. CDR3 DNA: TGTGCCAGCAGGAGGGGAGCAGGGAACACTGAAGCTTTCTTT. This sequence encodes CASRRGAGNTEAFF. The chain couples TRBV11-3 to TRBJ1-1, with a possible D match to TRBD1 (5 bases). Trimming took 6 bases from V and 1 from J, leaving 12 bases between them. Germline V gene lookup returns CDR1 SGHNT and CDR2 YENEEA. The CDR3 covers 14 residues.

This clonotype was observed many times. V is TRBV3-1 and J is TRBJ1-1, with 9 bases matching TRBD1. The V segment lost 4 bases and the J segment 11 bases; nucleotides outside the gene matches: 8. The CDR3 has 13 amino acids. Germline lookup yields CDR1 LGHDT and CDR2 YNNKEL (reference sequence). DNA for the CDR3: TGTGCCAGCAGCCCTGAACCTGGACAGGGGGCTTTCTTT. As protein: CASSPEPGQGAFF.

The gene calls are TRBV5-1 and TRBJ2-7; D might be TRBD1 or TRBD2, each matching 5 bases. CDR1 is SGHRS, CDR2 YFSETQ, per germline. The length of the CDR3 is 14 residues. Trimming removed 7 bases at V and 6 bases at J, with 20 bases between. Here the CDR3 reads CASAEGARGTEQYF. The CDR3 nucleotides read TGCGCCAGCGCTGAGGGAGCTCGAGGGACCGAGCAGTACTTC.

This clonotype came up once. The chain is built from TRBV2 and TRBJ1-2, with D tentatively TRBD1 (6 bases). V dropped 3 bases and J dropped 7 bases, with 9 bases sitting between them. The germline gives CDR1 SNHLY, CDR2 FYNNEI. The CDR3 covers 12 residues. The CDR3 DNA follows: TGTGCCAGCAGTGACAGGGGTAGTGGCTACACCTTC. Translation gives CASSDRGSGYTF.

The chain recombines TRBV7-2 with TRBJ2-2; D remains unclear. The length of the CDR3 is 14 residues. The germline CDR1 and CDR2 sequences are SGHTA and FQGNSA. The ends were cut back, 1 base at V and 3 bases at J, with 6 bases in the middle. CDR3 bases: TGTGCCAGCAGCTTAGGTCCGGACACCGGGGAGCTGTTTTTT. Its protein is CASSLGPDTGELFF.

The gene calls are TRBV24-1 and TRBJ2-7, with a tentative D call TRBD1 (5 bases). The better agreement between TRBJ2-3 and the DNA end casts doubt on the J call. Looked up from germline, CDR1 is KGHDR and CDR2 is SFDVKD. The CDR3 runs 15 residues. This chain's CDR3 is CATSDPLTVSYEQYF. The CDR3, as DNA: TGTGCCACCAGTGATCCGCTGACAGTTTCCTACGAGCAGTATTTT.

This CDR3 is CSVLPTASSYEQYF. CDR3 DNA: TGCAGCGTTCTCCCGACGGCGAGCTCCTACGAGCAGTACTTC. The chain uses TRBV29-1 and TRBJ2-7; D not resolved. This CDR3 spans 14 amino acids. Trimming cost V 5 bases and J 0 bases, with 14 bases left between them. From germline, CDR1 is SQVTM and CDR2 ANQGSEA.

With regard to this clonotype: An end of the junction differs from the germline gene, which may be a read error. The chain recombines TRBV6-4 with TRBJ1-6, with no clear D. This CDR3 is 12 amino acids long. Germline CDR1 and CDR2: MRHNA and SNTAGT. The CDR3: CASSYSKSPLHF. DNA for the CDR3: TGTGCCAGCAGTTACTCGAAATCACCCCTCCACTTT.

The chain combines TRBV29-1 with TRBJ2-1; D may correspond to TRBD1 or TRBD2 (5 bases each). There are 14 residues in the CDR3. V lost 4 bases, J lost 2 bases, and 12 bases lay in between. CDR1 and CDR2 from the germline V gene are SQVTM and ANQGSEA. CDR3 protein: CSVGEWGTYNEQFF. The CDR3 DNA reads TGCAGCGTTGGTGAATGGGGGACCTACAATGAGCAGTTCTTC.